Described below is a single T cell receptor beta chain sequence and its context. These data originate in a study of control samples from healthy donors and cancer patients. TCRdb's table, derived via immunoSEQ multiplex PCR, lists solely in-frame clones and lacks some. The sample records 100,000 to 150,000 clones, around nine tenths being singletons. With V trimmed by 7 bases and J by 7 bases, 12 bases remained unmatched. The CDR3 is made up of 15 amino acids. Per the germline V gene, CDR1 is MDHEN and CDR2 is SYDVKM. Sequenced: blood. The receptor was derived from a man aged 30 to 39 in good health. The chain is built from TRBV28 and TRBJ1-4; 7 nucleotides match TRBD1. CDR3 in DNA: TGTGCCAGCAACCCACCCGCGACAGGGTCTGAAAAACTGTTTTTT. Its translation is CASNPPATGSEKLFF.